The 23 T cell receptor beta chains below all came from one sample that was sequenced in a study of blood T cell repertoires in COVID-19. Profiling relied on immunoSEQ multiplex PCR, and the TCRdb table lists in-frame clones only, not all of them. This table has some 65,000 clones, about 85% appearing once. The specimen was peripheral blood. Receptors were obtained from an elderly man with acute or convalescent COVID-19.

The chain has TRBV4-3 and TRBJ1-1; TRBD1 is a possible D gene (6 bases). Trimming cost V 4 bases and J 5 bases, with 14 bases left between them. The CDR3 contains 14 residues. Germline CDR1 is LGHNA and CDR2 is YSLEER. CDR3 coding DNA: TGCGCCAGCAGCCCCCGCGGGGGGCGGACTGAAGCTTTCTTT. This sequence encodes CASSPRGGRTEAFF.

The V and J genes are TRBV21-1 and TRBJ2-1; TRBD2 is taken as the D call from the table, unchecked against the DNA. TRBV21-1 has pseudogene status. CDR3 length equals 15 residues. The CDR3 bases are TGTGCCAGCAGCGGGGACTGGGGTGTCTACAATGAGCAGTTCTTC. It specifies CASSGDWGVYNEQFF.

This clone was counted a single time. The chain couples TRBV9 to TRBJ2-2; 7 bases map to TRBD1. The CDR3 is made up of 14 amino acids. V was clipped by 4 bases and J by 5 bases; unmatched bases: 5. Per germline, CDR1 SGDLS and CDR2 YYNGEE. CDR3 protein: CASSRGRLTGELFF. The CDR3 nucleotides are TGTGCCAGCAGCAGGGGGCGGTTAACCGGGGAGCTGTTTTTT.

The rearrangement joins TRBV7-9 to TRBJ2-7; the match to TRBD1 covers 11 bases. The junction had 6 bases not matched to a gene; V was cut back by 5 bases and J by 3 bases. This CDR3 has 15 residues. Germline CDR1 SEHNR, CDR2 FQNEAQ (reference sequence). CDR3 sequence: CASSVAGTGGYEQYF. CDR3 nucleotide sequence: TGTGCCAGCAGCGTCGCAGGGACAGGGGGCTACGAGCAGTACTTC.

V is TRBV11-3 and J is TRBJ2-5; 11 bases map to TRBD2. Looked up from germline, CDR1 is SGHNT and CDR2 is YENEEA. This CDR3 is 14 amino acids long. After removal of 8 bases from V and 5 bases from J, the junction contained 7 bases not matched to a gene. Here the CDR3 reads CASGGSGRAETQYF. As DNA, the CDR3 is TGTGCCAGCGGGGGTAGCGGGAGGGCGGAGACCCAGTACTTC.

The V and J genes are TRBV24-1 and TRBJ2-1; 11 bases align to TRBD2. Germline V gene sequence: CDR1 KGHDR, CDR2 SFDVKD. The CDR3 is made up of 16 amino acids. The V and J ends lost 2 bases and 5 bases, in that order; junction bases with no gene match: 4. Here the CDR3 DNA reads TGTGCCACCAGTGATTATGGGACTAGCGGAAACAATGAGCAGTTCTTC. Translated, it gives CATSDYGTSGNNEQFF.

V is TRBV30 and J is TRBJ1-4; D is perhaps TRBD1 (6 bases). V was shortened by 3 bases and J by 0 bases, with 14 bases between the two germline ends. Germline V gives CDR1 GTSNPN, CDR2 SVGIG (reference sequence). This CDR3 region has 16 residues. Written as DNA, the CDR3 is TGTGCCTGGAGCTCCACTCGGACAGCAACTAATGAAAAACTGTTTTTT. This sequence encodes CAWSSTRTATNEKLFF.

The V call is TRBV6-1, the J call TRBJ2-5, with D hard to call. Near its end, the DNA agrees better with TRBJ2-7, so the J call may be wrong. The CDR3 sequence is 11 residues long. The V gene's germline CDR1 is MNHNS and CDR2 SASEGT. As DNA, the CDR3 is TGTGCCAGCAGTGAATGGGGCGAGCAGTACTTC. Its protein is CASSEWGEQYF.

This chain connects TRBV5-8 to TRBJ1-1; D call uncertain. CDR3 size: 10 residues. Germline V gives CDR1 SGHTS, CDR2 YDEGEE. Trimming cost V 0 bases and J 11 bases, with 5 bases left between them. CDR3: CASSLVSAFF. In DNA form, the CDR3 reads TGTGCCAGCAGCTTGGTGTCGGCTTTCTTT.

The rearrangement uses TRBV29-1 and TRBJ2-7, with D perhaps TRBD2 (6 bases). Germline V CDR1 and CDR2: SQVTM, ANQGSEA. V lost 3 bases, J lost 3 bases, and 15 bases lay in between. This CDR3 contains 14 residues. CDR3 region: CSVDGTGAGYEQYF. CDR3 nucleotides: TGCAGCGTTGATGGAACGGGAGCCGGCTACGAGCAGTACTTC.

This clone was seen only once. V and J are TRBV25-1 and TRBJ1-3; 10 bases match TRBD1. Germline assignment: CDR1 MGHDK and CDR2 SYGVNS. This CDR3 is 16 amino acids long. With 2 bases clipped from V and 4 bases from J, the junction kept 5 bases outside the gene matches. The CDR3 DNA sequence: TGTGCCAGCAGTGAACAGGGACAGGGGACAGGAAACACCATATATTTT. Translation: CASSEQGQGTGNTIYF.

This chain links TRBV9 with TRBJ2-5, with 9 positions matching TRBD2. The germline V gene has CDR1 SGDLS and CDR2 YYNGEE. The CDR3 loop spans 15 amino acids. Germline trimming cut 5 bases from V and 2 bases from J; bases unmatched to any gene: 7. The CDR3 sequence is CASSQDLAGQETQYF. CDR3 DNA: TGTGCCAGCAGTCAGGACCTAGCGGGACAAGAGACCCAGTACTTC. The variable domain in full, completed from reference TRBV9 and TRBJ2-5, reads DSGVTQTPKHLITATGQRVTLRCSPRSGDLSVYWYQQSLDQGLQFLIQYYNGEERAKGNILERFSAQQFPDLHSELNLSSLELGDSALYFCASSQDLAGQETQYFGPGTRLLVL.

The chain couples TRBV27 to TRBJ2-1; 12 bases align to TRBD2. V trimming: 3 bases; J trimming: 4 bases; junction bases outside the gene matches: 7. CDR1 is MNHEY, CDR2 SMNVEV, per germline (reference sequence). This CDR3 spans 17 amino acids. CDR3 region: CASSFLASGRAYNEQFF. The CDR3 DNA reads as TGTGCCAGCAGTTTTCTGGCTAGCGGGAGGGCTTACAATGAGCAGTTCTTC.

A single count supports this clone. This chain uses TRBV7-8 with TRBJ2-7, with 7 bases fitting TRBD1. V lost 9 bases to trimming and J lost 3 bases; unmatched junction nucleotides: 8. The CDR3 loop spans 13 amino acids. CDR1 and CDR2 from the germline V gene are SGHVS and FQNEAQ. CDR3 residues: CASTINRGYEQYF. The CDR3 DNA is TGTGCCAGTACGATTAACAGGGGCTACGAGCAGTACTTC. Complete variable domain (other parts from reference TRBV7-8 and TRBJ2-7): GAGVSQSPRYKVAKRGQDVALRCDPISGHVSLFWYQQALGQGPEFLTYFQNEAQLDKSGLPSDRFFAERPEGSVSTLKIQRTQQEDSAVYLCASTINRGYEQYFGPGTRLTVT.

DNA of the CDR3: TGCGCCAGCATTGAGGAGGGAGCCGGGGATACGCAGTATTTT. It encodes CASIEEGAGDTQYF. V is TRBV5-1 and J is TRBJ2-3; perhaps TRBD2 as D (6 bases). Trimming left V 6 bases short and J 6 bases short, with 17 bases between. The CDR3 sequence is 14 residues long. Germline V gene data show CDR1 as SGHRS and CDR2 as YFSETQ.

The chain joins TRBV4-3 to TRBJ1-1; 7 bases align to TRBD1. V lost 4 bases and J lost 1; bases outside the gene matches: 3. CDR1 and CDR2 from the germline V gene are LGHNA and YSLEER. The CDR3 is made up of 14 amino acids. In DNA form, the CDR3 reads TGCGCCAGCAGCCCGGACAGGTGGAACACTGAAGCTTTCTTT. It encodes CASSPDRWNTEAFF.

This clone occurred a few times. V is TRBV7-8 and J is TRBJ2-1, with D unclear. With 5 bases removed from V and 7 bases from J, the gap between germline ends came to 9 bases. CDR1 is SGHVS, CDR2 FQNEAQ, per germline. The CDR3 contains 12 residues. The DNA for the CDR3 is TGTGCCAGCAGCCGTAGTCGGAATGAGCAGTTCTTC. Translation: CASSRSRNEQFF.

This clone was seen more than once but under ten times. The CDR3: CASSWKTGRTF. CDR3 coding DNA: TGTGCCAGCAGTTGGAAGACAGGGCGGACCTTC. This sequence joins TRBV2 and TRBJ1-2, with 7 bases that match TRBD1. Germline loops: CDR1 SNHLY, CDR2 FYNNEI. V shed 5 bases, J shed 14 bases, and the junction held 8 bases outside the gene matches. This CDR3 spans 11 amino acids. The full variable domain, in which reference TRBV2 and TRBJ1-2 provide the parts outside the CDR3, is EPEVTQTPSHQVTQMGQEVILRCVPISNHLYFYWYRQILGQKVEFLVSFYNNEISEKSEIFDDQFSVERPDGSNFTLKIRSTKLEDSAMYFCASSWKTGRTFGSGTRLTVV.

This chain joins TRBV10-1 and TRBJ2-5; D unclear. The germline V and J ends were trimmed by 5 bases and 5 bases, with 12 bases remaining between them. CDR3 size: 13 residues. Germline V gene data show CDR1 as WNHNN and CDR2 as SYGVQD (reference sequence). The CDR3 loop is CASSRSVVETQYF. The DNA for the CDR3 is TGCGCCAGCAGTCGTAGTGTTGTGGAGACCCAGTACTTC.

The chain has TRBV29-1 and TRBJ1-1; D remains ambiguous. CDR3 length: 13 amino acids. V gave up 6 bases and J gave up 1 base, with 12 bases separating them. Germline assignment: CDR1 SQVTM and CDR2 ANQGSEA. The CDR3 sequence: CSVLRGGNTEAFF. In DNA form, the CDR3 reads TGCAGCGTCCTTCGGGGTGGGAACACTGAAGCTTTCTTT.

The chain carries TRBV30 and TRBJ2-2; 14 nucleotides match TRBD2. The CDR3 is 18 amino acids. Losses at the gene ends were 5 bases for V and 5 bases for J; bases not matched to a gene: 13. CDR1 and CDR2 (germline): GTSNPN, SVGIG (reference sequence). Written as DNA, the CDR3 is TGTGCCTGGTCCCGGGGACTAGCGGGAGTTGTCAGGACCGGGGAGCTGTTTTTT. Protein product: CAWSRGLAGVVRTGELFF.

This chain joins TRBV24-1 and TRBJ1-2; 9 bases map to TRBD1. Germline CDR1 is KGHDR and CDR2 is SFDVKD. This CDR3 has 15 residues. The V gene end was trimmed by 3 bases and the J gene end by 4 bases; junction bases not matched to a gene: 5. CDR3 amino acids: CATSDPGQGSYGYTF. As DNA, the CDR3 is TGTGCCACCAGTGATCCGGGACAGGGCAGCTATGGCTACACCTTC.

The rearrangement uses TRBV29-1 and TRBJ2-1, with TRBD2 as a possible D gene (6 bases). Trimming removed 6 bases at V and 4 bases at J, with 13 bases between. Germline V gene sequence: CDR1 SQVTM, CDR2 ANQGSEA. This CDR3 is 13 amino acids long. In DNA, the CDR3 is TGCAGCGTGGGGGGAGCCCTATACAATGAGCAGTTCTTC. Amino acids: CSVGGALYNEQFF.